This T cell receptor beta chain was observed in a study of cytomegalovirus exposure and HLA in healthy donors. Broader study findings: Reports indicated that the classifier achieved high specificity and sensitivity in diagnosing cytomegalovirus status.

There are many counts of this clone. Its antigen is undetermined. The study ran its PCR with 60 Vbeta and 13 Jbeta primers. The method was immunoSEQ multiplex PCR; TCRdb's version includes in-frame clones alone and lacks a portion of them. The sample lists about 82,000 clones, roughly a tenth occurring once. Healthy donors of bone marrow made up the group. Deletions cut 6 bases from V and 3 bases from J, with 21 bases between. The CDR3 has 16 amino acids. Germline V lookup: CDR1 SGHRS, CDR2 YFSETQ. The chain employs TRBV5-1 and TRBJ1-2; D may be TRBD1 (6 bases). This receptor was taken from a man in his sixties in good health and CMV-seropositive. Source material: PBMCs. This chain's CDR3 is CASTKDGRGIDYGYTF. CDR3 DNA sequence: TGCGCCAGCACCAAGGATGGGAGGGGGATCGACTATGGCTACACCTTC. Together with reference TRBV5-1 and TRBJ1-2, the CDR3 gives the full variable domain: KAGVTQTPRYLIKTRGQQVTLSCSPISGHRSVSWYQQTPGQGLQFLFEYFSETQRNKGNFPGRFSGRQFSNSRSEMNVSTLELGDSALYLCASTKDGRGIDYGYTFGSGTRLTVV.